The next 17 T cell receptor beta chains were all read from a single sample in a study of regulatory T cells in long-lasting Graves disease. Library construction for TCR beta used iRepertoire HTBI primers and Arm-PCR of CDR3 regions. From the multiplex PCR reads, TCRdb called clonotypes with MiXCR, one entry per CDR3 protein. The sample gives about 610,000 distinct CDR3 sequences, around 15% of which show up once; around 11% is in the top ten. Time point denoted: newly diagnosed GD, antithyroid drugs for less than 3 months. PBMC-extracted RNA yielded the TCR library. The data were also submitted as part of a second study, on T cells in Graves' hyperthyroidism and ophthalmopathy.

The sample was peripheral blood mononuclear cells (PBMCs), taken at new diagnosis, from a patient treated with antithyroid drugs. The source is a man aged 18 to 29 with Graves disease.

This chain links TRBV10-3 with TRBJ1-6, with D tentatively TRBD1 (6 bases). V was clipped by 3 bases and J by 7 bases, with 13 bases between them. Germline V CDR1 and CDR2: ENHRY, SYGVKD. This CDR3 has 15 residues. The CDR3 DNA sequence: TGTGCCATCAGTGAATCACAGGGTCGGAATTCACCCCTCCACTTT. Translation: CAISESQGRNSPLHF.

This clonotype was recorded a few times. V gene TRBV6-1 combines with J gene TRBJ1-5; D call uncertain. The CDR3 totals 15 residues. The germline V gene encodes CDR1 MNHNS and CDR2 SASEGT. Deletions cut 5 bases from V and 6 bases from J, with 17 bases between. The CDR3 loop reads CASSQDANAAQPQHF. In DNA, the CDR3 is TGTGCCAGCAGTCAGGACGCCAACGCCGCTCAGCCCCAGCATTTT.

The V gene is TRBV12-3 or TRBV12-4, the J gene TRBJ1-6, with a weak D call TRBD1 (5 bases). This CDR3 contains 15 residues. Trimming removed 5 bases at V and 6 bases at J, with 14 bases between. The CDR3 DNA sequence: TGTGCCAGCAGTCCGGGGACCGAAACTAATTCACCCCTCCACTTT. As protein: CASSPGTETNSPLHF.

The chain combines TRBV7-9 with TRBJ1-6; D is possibly TRBD1 (5 bases). The CDR3 sequence is 17 residues long. V lost 5 bases and J 0 bases, leaving 14 bases between the germline ends. CDR1 SEHNR and CDR2 FQNEAQ come from the germline V gene (reference sequence). CDR3 amino acids: CASSPGGGRSYNSPLHF. The CDR3 DNA follows: TGTGCCAGCAGCCCGGGGGGGGGTCGCTCCTATAATTCACCCCTCCACTTT.

This clonotype was seen many times. This rearrangement joins TRBV12-3 or TRBV12-4 to TRBJ2-1; TRBD2 matches at 10 bases. The V and J ends lost 1 base and 10 bases, in that order; junction bases with no gene match: 10. The CDR3 totals 16 residues. CDR3 amino acids: CASSLGGLAGEGEQFF. CDR3 sequence (DNA): TGTGCCAGCAGTTTAGGTGGGCTAGCGGGAGAGGGAGAGCAGTTCTTC.

This clonotype was counted ten times or more. V usage is TRBV27 and J usage is TRBJ2-1, with D possibly being TRBD1 or TRBD2 (5 bases each). CDR1 is MNHEY and CDR2 is SMNVEV in the germline V gene (reference sequence). CDR3 size: 15 residues. V was shortened by 1 base and J by 2 bases, with 9 bases between the two germline ends. As DNA, the CDR3 is TGTGCCAGCAGTTTATATGGGACGGCCTACAATGAGCAGTTCTTC. Protein: CASSLYGTAYNEQFF.

A few counts support this clonotype. This chain uses TRBV5-4 with TRBJ2-3, with TRBD2 matching 8 bases. The CDR3 covers 17 residues. Per the germline V gene, CDR1 is SGHNT and CDR2 is YYREEE (reference sequence). Unmatched junction bases numbered 10, after V lost 2 bases and J lost 2 bases. CDR3 amino acids: CASSLDVASGYTDTQYF. The DNA of the CDR3 is TGTGCCAGCAGCTTAGACGTTGCTAGCGGGTACACAGATACGCAGTATTTT.

V and J are TRBV9 and TRBJ2-5; 11 bases are a match to TRBD2. Germline CDR1 reads SGDLS; CDR2 reads YYNGEE. The CDR3 is 18 residues long. Trimming cost V 0 bases and J 3 bases; bases outside gene matches: 10. In DNA, the CDR3 is TGTGCCAGCAGCGTAGATGGGGGACTAGCGGCCGGAGAAGAGACCCAGTACTTC. Translation: CASSVDGGLAAGEETQYF.

This clonotype was detected many times. The J gene is TRBJ1-1, the V gene TRBV18, with D perhaps TRBD1 (6 bases). Per germline, CDR1 KGHSH and CDR2 LQKENI. This CDR3 has 14 amino acids. V was pared by 3 bases and J by 3 bases, with 11 bases between. The CDR3 DNA is TGTGCCAGCTCACCGGAACAGGGTTACACTGAAGCTTTCTTT. Translation: CASSPEQGYTEAFF.

Remarks on this clonotype: A much larger clone differs from this one at a single base, so this may be a read error. The chain recombines TRBV5-1 with TRBJ2-1; 9 bases agree with TRBD1. V lost 4 bases to trimming and J lost 4 bases; unmatched junction nucleotides: 6. This CDR3 comprises 15 residues. The germline V gene has CDR1 SGHRS and CDR2 YFSETQ. CDR3 in amino acids: CASSAQGATYNEQFF. CDR3 coding DNA: TGCGCCAGCAGCGCACAGGGGGCGACGTACAATGAGCAGTTCTTC.

The sample holds many counts of this clonotype. This chain links TRBV3-1 with TRBJ1-1, with a possible D match to TRBD1 (6 bases). V lost 0 bases and J lost 8, with 13 bases in between. There are 14 residues in the CDR3. Germline CDR1 is LGHDT and CDR2 is YNNKEL (reference sequence). CDR3 DNA: TGTGCCAGCAGCCAAGATCGGGGGCGCGGGGAAGCTTTCTTT. It is translated as CASSQDRGRGEAFF.

V and J are TRBV5-1 and TRBJ1-1, with 9 bases matching TRBD1. The junction had 11 bases not matched to a gene; V was cut back by 4 bases and J by 4 bases. Per germline, CDR1 SGHRS and CDR2 YFSETQ. The CDR3 length is 16 residues. CDR3 nucleotides: TGCGCCAGCAGCCCCGGGACAGGGAGGGTCGGCACTGAAGCTTTCTTT. Translated: CASSPGTGRVGTEAFF. Full variable domain (rest looked up from reference TRBV5-1 and TRBJ1-1): KAGVTQTPRYLIKTRGQQVTLSCSPISGHRSVSWYQQTPGQGLQFLFEYFSETQRNKGNFPGRFSGRQFSNSRSEMNVSTLELGDSALYLCASSPGTGRVGTEAFFGQGTRLTVV.

The chain links TRBV12-3 or TRBV12-4 to TRBJ1-2, with D uncertain. Trimming removed 1 base at V and 8 bases at J, with 14 bases between. The CDR3 is 14 amino acids. The CDR3 nucleotides read TGTGCCAGCAGTTTAGGGGGTTACGGTCACGGCTACACCTTC. Amino acid sequence: CASSLGGYGHGYTF.

Many counts were recorded for this clonotype. The chain carries TRBV24-1 and TRBJ2-5, with 10 bases that match TRBD2. With V trimmed by 5 bases and J by 4 bases, 12 bases remained unmatched. This CDR3 is 17 amino acids long. Per germline, CDR1 KGHDR and CDR2 SFDVKD. The CDR3 loop is CATSGGRTSGNTETQYF. In nucleotides, the CDR3 is TGTGCCACCAGTGGCGGGCGGACTAGCGGAAATACAGAGACCCAGTACTTC.

The chain links TRBV12-3 or TRBV12-4 to TRBJ2-4; 8 positions agree with TRBD1. The CDR3 is 18 residues long. The V segment lost 3 bases and the J segment 0 bases; nucleotides outside the gene matches: 10. The CDR3: CASSFSDRAGEAKNIQYF. Here the CDR3 DNA reads TGTGCCAGCAGTTTCTCGGACAGGGCAGGGGAAGCCAAAAACATTCAGTACTTC.

The CDR3 coding sequence is TGCGCCAGCAGCGCCGGGACTAGGGAGTACTTC. It specifies CASSAGTREYF. This sequence joins TRBV5-1 and TRBJ2-7; TRBD2 matches 8 bases. With V trimmed by 4 bases and J by 11 bases, 5 bases remained unmatched. Germline CDR1 and CDR2: SGHRS and YFSETQ. CDR3 size: 11 residues.

As to this clonotype: A much larger clonotype is one base distant, so this may be a read error. The chain joins TRBV12-3 or TRBV12-4 to TRBJ2-3; either TRBD1 or TRBD2 may fit D (5 bases each). This CDR3 comprises 14 residues. The CDR3 sequence is CASSRSGQTDMQYF. In nucleotides, the CDR3 is TGTGCCAGCAGTAGGAGCGGACAAACAGATATGCAGTATTTT.